These 7 T cell receptor beta chains came from one sample sequenced in a study of OX40 agonist ivuxolimab in advanced cancers. The data were produced by immunoSEQ multiplex PCR, yet TCRdb's version contains in-frame clones alone and is incomplete. The sample holds about 70,000 clones, about 85% seen once. This material consisted of CD4+ or CD8+ T cells sorted from blood, taken in a trial of the OX40 agonist ivuxolimab. The source is an adult with an advanced solid tumor such as melanoma, head and neck, liver or kidney cancer.

The chain recombines TRBV27 with TRBJ2-5; perhaps TRBD1 as D (6 bases). Trimming removed 2 bases at V and 4 bases at J, with 17 bases between. Germline CDR1 is MNHEY and CDR2 is SMNVEV (reference sequence). The CDR3 has 16 residues. The CDR3 DNA sequence: TGTGCCAGCAGTTTAAAACCCACAGGGTACGGAGAGACCCAGTACTTC. It specifies CASSLKPTGYGETQYF.

This chain connects TRBV29-1 to TRBJ1-3; 9 nucleotides line up with TRBD1. In germline, CDR1 is SQVTM, CDR2 ANQGSEA. Unmatched junction bases numbered 4, after V lost 6 bases and J lost 1 base. The CDR3 is 14 residues long. The CDR3 sequence: CSVGGTGSGNTIYF. DNA for the CDR3: TGCAGCGTCGGGGGGACAGGGTCTGGAAACACCATATATTTT.

The genes are TRBV4-1 and TRBJ1-5; tentatively, D is TRBD1 (6 bases). The V gene lost 4 bases and the J gene lost 7 bases, with 17 bases spanning the gap. Germline V CDR1 and CDR2: MGHRA, YSYEKL. This CDR3 has 15 amino acids. DNA of the CDR3: TGCGCCAGCAGCCCCTTTGTACAGGGAGGCCAGCCCCAGCATTTT. Translation gives CASSPFVQGGQPQHF.

CDR3 DNA: TGTGCCAGCAGCGAACAGGGTGGCACCGGGGAGCTGTTTTTT. It yields the protein CASSEQGGTGELFF. V gene TRBV7-2 combines with J gene TRBJ2-2; possible D gene TRBD1, 6 bases. This CDR3 spans 14 amino acids. V was cut by 5 bases and J by 4 bases, with 11 bases left in between. The germline V gene encodes CDR1 SGHTA and CDR2 FQGNSA.

The CDR3 region is CASSLAQSWGAQYF. In nucleotides, the CDR3 is TGTGCCAGCAGCTTAGCGCAGTCATGGGGGGCTCAGTACTTC. The chain uses TRBV7-8 and TRBJ2-5, with D possibly called TRBD1 or TRBD2 (6 bases each). The CDR3 extends over 14 amino acids. V was cut by 0 bases and J by 11 bases, with 16 bases left in between. In germline, CDR1 is SGHVS, CDR2 FQNEAQ.

The chain couples TRBV9 to TRBJ2-1, with 8 bases that match TRBD1. The CDR3 contains 16 residues. The V and J ends lost 2 bases and 7 bases, in that order; junction bases with no gene match: 11. CDR1 and CDR2 (germline): SGDLS, YYNGEE. In DNA form, the CDR3 reads TGTGCCAGCAGCGTCCGAGGACAGGGAGGTATGAATGAGCAGTTCTTC. This encodes CASSVRGQGGMNEQFF.

The chain joins TRBV6-5 to TRBJ1-1, with TRBD1 matching 7 bases. The V segment lost 5 bases and the J segment 2 bases; nucleotides outside the gene matches: 5. From germline, CDR1 is MNHEY and CDR2 SVGAGI. The CDR3 is 14 amino acids. The CDR3 sequence is CASSTRTGNTEAFF. The CDR3 bases are TGTGCCAGCAGTACCAGGACAGGTAACACTGAAGCTTTCTTT.